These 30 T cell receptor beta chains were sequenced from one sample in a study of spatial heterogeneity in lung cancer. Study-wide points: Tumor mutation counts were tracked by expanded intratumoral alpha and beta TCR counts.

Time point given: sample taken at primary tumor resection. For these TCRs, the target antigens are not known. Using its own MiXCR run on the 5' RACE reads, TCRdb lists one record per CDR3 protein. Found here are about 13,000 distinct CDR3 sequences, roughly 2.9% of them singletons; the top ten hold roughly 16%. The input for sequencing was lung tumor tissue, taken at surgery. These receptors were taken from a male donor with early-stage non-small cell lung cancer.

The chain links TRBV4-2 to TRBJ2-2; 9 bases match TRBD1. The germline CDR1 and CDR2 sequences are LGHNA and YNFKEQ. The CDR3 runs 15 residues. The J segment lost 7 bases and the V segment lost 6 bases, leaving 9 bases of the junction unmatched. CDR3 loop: CASSRDRALDGELFF. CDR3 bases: TGTGCCAGCAGTCGGGACAGGGCTTTAGACGGGGAGCTGTTTTTT.

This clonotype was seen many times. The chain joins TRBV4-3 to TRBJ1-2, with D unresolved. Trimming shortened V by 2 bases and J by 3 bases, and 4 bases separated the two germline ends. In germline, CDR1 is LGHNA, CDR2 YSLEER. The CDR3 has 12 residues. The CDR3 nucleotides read TGCGCCAGCAGCCAACGGGACTATGGCTACACCTTC. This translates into CASSQRDYGYTF.

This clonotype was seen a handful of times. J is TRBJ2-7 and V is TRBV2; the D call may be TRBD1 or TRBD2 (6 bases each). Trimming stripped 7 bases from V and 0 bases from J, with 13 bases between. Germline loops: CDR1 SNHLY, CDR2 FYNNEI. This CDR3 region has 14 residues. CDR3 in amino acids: CASIGTGASYEQYF. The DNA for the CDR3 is TGTGCCAGCATTGGAACGGGGGCCTCCTACGAGCAGTACTTC.

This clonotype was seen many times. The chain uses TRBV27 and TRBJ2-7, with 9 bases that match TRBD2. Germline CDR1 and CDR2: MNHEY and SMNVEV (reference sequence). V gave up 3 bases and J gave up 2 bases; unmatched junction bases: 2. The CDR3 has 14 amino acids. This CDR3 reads CASSLERGAYEQYF. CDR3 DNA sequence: TGTGCCAGCAGTTTGGAGCGGGGGGCCTACGAGCAGTACTTC.

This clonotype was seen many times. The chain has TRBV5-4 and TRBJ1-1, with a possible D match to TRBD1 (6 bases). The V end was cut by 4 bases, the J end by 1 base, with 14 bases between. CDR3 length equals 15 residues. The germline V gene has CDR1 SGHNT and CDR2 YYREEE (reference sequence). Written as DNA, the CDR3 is TGTGCCAGCAGCGTTGGGGGCCAGAAGAACACTGAAGCTTTCTTT. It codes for CASSVGGQKNTEAFF.

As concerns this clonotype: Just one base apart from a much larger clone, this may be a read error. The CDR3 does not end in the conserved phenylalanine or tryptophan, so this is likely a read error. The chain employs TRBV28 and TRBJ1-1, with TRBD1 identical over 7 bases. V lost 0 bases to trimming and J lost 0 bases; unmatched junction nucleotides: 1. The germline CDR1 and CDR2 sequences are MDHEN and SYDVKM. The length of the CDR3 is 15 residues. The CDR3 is CASSLWTGMNTEAFL. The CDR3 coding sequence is TGTGCCAGCAGTTTATGGACAGGGATGAACACTGAAGCTTTCCTT.

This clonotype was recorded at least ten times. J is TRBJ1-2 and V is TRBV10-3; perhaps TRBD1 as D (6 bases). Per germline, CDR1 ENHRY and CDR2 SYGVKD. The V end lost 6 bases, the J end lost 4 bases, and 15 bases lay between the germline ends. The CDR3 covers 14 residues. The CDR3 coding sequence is TGTGCCATCAGCCAAGCACAGGGTGGCTATGGCTACACCTTC. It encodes CAISQAQGGYGYTF.

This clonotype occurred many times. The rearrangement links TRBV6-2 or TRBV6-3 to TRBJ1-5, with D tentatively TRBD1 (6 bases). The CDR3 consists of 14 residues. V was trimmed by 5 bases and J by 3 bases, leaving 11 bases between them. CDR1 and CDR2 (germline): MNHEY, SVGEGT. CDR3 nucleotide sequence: TGTGCCAGCAGTCTCGGACAGTACAATCAGCCCCAGCATTTT. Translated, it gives CASSLGQYNQPQHF.

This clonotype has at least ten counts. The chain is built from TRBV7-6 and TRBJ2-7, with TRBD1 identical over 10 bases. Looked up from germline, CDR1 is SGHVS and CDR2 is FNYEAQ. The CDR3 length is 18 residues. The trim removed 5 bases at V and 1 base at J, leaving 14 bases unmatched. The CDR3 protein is CASSPGGTGAVGSYEQYF. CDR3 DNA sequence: TGTGCCAGCAGCCCCGGGGGGACAGGGGCGGTCGGGTCCTACGAGCAGTACTTC.

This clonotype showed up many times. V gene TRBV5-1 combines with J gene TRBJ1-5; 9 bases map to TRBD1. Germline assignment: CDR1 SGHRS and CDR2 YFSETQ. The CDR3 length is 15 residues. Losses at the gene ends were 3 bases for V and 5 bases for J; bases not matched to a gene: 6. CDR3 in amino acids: CASSWGQGGDQPQHF. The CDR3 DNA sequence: TGCGCCAGCAGCTGGGGACAGGGTGGGGATCAGCCCCAGCATTTT.

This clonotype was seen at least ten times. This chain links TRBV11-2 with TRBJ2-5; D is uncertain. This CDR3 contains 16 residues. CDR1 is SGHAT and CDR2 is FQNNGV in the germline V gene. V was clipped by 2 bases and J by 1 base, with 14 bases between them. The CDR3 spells CASSLTHGSLQETQYF. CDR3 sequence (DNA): TGTGCCAGCAGCTTAACCCACGGCAGCCTCCAAGAGACCCAGTACTTC. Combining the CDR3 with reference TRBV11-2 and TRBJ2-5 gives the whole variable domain EAGVAQSPRYKIIEKRQSVAFWCNPISGHATLYWYQQILGQGPKLLIQFQNNGVVDDSQLPKDRFSAERLKGVDSTLKIQPAKLEDSAVYLCASSLTHGSLQETQYFGPGTRLLVL.

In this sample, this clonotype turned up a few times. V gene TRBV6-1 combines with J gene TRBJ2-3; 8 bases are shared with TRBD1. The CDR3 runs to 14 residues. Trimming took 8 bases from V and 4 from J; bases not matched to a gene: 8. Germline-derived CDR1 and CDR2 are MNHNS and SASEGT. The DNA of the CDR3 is TGTGCCAGCGCCCCAGGGGGCTTTCCAGATACGCAGTATTTT. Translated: CASAPGGFPDTQYF.

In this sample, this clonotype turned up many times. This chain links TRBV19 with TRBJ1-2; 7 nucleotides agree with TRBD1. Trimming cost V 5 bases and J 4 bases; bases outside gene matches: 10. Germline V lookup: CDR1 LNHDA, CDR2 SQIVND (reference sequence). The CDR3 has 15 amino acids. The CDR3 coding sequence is TGTGCCAGTAGTCCCGGGACAGCTGCCTCCTATGGCTACACCTTC. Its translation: CASSPGTAASYGYTF.

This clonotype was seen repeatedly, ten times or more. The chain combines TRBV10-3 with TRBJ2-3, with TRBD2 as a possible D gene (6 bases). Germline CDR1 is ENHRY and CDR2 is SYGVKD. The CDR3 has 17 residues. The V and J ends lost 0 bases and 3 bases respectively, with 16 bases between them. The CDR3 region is CAISESQGGRGTDTQYF. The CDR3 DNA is TGTGCCATCAGTGAGTCGCAGGGAGGCAGAGGGACAGATACGCAGTATTTT.

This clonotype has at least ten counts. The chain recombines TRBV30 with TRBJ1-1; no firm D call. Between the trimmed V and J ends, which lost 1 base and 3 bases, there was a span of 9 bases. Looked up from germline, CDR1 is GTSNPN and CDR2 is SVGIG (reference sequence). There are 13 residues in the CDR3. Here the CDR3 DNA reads TGTGCCTGGAGTGAGGCGGTGCACACTGAAGCTTTCTTT. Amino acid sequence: CAWSEAVHTEAFF.

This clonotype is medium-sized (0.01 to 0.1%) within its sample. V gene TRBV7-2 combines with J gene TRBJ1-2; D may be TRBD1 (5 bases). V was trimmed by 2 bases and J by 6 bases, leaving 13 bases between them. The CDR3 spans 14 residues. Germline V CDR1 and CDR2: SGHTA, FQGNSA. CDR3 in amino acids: CASSLQGGAHGYTF. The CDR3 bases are TGTGCCAGCAGCTTACAAGGTGGGGCCCATGGCTACACCTTC.

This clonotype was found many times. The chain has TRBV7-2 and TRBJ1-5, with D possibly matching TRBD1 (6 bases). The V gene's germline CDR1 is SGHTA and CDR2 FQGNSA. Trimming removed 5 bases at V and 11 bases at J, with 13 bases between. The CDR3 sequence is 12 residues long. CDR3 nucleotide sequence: TGTGCCAGCAGCCAGGGGACCACGTCCCAGCATTTT. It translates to CASSQGTTSQHF.

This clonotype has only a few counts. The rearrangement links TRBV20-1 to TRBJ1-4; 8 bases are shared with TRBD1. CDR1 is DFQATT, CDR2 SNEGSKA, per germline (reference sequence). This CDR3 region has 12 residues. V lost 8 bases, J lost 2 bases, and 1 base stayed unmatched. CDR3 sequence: CSYRGTNEKLFF. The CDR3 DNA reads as TGCAGTTACAGGGGGACTAATGAAAAACTGTTTTTT.

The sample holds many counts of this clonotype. In nucleotides, the CDR3 is TGTGCCAGCAGTTGGACGGGGGGAAATCAGCCCCAGCATTTT. It codes for CASSWTGGNQPQHF. The chain recombines TRBV6-2 or TRBV6-3 with TRBJ1-5; TRBD1 might be the D (5 bases). This CDR3 has 14 amino acids. CDR1 is MNHEY, CDR2 SVGEGT, per germline. Trimming pared 4 bases from V and 4 bases from J, leaving 11 bases between.

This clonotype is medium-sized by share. CDR3 in amino acids: CSARDYGDRETQYF. CDR3 in DNA: TGCAGTGCTAGAGATTATGGGGATAGAGAGACCCAGTACTTC. The rearrangement joins TRBV20-1 to TRBJ2-5, with unresolved D. Looked up from germline, CDR1 is DFQATT and CDR2 is SNEGSKA (reference sequence). V lost 0 bases, J lost 4 bases, and 12 bases lay in between. The CDR3 totals 14 residues.

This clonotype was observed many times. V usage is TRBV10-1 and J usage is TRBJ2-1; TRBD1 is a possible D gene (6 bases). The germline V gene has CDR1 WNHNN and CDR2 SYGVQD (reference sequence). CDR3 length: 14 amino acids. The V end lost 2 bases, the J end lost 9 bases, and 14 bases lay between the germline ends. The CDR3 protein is CASSEDAGRGEQFF. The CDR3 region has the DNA TGCGCCAGCAGTGAGGACGCAGGCAGGGGTGAGCAGTTCTTC.

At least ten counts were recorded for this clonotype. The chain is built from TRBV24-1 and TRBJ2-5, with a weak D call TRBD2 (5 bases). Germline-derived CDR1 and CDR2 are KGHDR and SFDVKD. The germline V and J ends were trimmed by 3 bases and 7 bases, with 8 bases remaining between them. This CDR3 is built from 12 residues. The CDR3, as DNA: TGTGCCACCAGTGATACTGAGGGGACCCAGTACTTC. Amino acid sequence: CATSDTEGTQYF.

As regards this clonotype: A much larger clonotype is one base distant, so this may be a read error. The DNA of the CDR3 is TGTACCAGCAAGGAGGACAGGGTCAGCAATCAGCCCCAGCATTTT. It specifies CTSKEDRVSNQPQHF. V is TRBV2 and J is TRBJ1-5, with 8 bases matching TRBD1. CDR1 SNHLY and CDR2 FYNNEI come from the germline V gene. This CDR3 is 15 amino acids long.

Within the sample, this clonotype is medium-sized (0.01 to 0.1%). CDR3 sequence: CASIPGQGATNEKLFF. The CDR3 DNA is TGTGCCAGCATCCCGGGACAGGGGGCAACTAATGAAAAACTGTTTTTT. The chain has TRBV9 and TRBJ1-4; 11 bases line up with TRBD1. The germline V gene has CDR1 SGDLS and CDR2 YYNGEE. CDR3 length: 16 amino acids. The junction had 4 bases not matched to a gene; V was cut back by 6 bases and J by 0 bases. Based on the CDR3 plus reference TRBV9 and TRBJ1-4, the full variable domain is DSGVTQTPKHLITATGQRVTLRCSPRSGDLSVYWYQQSLDQGLQFLIQYYNGEERAKGNILERFSAQQFPDLHSELNLSSLELGDSALYFCASIPGQGATNEKLFFGSGTQLSVL.

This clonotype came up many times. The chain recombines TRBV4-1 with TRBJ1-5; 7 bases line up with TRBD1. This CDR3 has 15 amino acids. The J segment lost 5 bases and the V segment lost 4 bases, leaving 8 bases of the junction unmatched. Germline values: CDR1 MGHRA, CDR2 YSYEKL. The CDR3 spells CASSRRQGMDQPQHF. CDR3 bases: TGCGCCAGCAGCCGACGACAGGGAATGGATCAGCCCCAGCATTTT.

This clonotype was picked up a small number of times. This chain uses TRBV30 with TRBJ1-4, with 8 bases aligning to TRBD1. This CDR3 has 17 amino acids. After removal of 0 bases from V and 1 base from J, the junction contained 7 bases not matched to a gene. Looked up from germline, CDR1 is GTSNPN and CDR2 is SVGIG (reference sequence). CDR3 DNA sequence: TGTGCCTGGAGTGTACCCCAGGGGGCAAGAACTAATGAAAAACTGTTTTTT. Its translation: CAWSVPQGARTNEKLFF.

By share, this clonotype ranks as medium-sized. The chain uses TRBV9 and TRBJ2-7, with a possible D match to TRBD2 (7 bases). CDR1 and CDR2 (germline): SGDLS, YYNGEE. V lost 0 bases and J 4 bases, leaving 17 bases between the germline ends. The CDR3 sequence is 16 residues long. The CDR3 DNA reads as TGTGCCAGCAGCGTAGGGGGAGGGGGGGGCTCGTACGAGCAGTACTTC. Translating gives CASSVGGGGGSYEQYF.

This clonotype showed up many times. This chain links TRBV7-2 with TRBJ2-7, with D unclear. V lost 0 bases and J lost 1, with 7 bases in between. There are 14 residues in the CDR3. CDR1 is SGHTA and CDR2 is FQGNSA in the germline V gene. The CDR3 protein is CASSLAVSSYEQYF. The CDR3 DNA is TGTGCCAGCAGCTTAGCCGTAAGTTCCTACGAGCAGTACTTC.

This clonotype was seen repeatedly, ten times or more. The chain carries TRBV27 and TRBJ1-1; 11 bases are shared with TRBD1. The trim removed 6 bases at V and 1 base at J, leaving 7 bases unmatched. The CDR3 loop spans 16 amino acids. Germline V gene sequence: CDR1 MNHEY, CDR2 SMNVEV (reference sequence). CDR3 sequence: CASRKDRGRANTEAFF. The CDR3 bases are TGTGCCAGCAGAAAGGACAGGGGGCGCGCGAACACTGAAGCTTTCTTT.

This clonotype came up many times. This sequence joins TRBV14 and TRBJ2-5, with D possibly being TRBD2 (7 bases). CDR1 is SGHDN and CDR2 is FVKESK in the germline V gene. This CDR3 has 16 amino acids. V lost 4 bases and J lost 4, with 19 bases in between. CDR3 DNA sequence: TGTGCCAGCAGCCCCGGGGAGGGGGGTCACCGAGAGACCCAGTACTTC. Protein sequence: CASSPGEGGHRETQYF.